This T cell receptor beta chain was obtained from a study of T cell changes during pregnancy in multiple sclerosis. Looked up from germline, CDR1 is SGHTA and CDR2 is FQGNSA. The V and J ends lost 7 bases and 6 bases, in that order; junction bases with no gene match: 12. The CDR3 runs 16 residues. The table came from immunoSEQ multiplex PCR; TCRdb's copy has only in-frame clones and leaves some out. There are around 80,000 clones in the sample; roughly nine tenths occur only once, and approximately 1.5% lies in the top ten. Sequencing used peripheral blood, obtained before pregnancy. The source is a female donor with multiple sclerosis, enrolled in a pregnancy study. The chain carries TRBV7-2 and TRBJ2-1; 10 bases match TRBD2. CDR3 in DNA: TGTGCCAGCACCCTCGCCCAAGCGGGGGGGAGCAATGAGCAGTTCTTC. It translates to CASTLAQAGGSNEQFF.